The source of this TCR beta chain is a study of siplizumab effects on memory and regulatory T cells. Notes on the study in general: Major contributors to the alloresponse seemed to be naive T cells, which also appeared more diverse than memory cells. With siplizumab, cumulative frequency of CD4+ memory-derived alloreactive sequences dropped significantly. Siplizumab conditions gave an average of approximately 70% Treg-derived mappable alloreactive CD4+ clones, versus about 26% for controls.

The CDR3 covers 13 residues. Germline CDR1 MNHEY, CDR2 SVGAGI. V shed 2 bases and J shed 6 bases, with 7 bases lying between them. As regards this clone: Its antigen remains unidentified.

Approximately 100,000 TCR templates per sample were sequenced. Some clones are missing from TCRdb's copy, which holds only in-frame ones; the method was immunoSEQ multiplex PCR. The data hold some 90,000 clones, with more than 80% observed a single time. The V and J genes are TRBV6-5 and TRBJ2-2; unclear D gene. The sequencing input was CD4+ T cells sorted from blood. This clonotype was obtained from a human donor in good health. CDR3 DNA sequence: TGTGCCAGCAGTTACGTCTGGGCCGGGGAGCTGTTTTTT. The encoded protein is CASSYVWAGELFF.